The rows below give T cell receptor beta chains drawn from one sample of a study of response to subunit inactivated influenza vaccine. TCRdb re-called the RT-PCR reads through MiXCR, storing one row per CDR3 protein. The sample yields almost 250,000 distinct CDR3 sequences, 9% to 15% seen once. The specimen comprised non-naive T cells sorted from PBMCs, sampled roughly 2 weeks before vaccination. All receptors derive from a man between 50 and 59 years old who received an inactivated influenza vaccine. The CDR3 runs from the conserved cysteine through the conserved F or W. Each record gives: J gene, V gene, clone size, D gene, CDR3 DNA, CDR3 protein. The D gene is left open where the match is weak. The size field is filled for only some rows; it gives once, few, many or a size class.

TRBJ2-1 | TRBV20-1 | few | NA | TGCAGTGCTGCAGAATTCCGTTACAATGAGCAGTTCTTC | CSAAEFRYNEQFF
TRBJ2-4 | TRBV7-9 | NA | TRBD1 | TGTGCCAGCAGCTCAAGGACAGGGGCGAACATTCAGTACTTC | CASSSRTGANIQYF
TRBJ2-1 | TRBV29-1 | NA | NA | TGCAGCGTTGACCAGATAAACAATGAGCAGTTCTTC | CSVDQINNEQFF
TRBJ2-1 | TRBV7-2 | few | NA | TGTGCCAGCAGCTTAGGGTCTTTTGGGGATGAGCAGTTCTTC | CASSLGSFGDEQFF
TRBJ1-3 | TRBV28 | NA | TRBD1 | TGTGCCAGCAGTTTAGGACAGGGTCTATCAGGAAACACCATATATTTT | CASSLGQGLSGNTIYF
TRBJ2-3 | TRBV4-2 | few | NA | TGTGCCAGCAGCCAAGATGGGGCAGGGGTAGATACGCAGTATTTT | CASSQDGAGVDTQYF
TRBJ1-5 | TRBV6-5 | many | NA | TGTGCCAGCAGTTATTATGAAAAGCCCCAGCATTTT | CASSYYEKPQHF
TRBJ2-1 | TRBV20-1 | NA | TRBD2 | TGCAGTGCTAGAGTGCGGGAGCATTTCAATGAGCAGTTCTTC | CSARVREHFNEQFF
TRBJ2-5 | TRBV12-3/TRBV12-4 | few | TRBD2 | TGTGCCAGCAGTCCCGGGACTAGCGGGAGGGCCCGAGAGACCCAGTACTTC | CASSPGTSGRARETQYF
TRBJ2-1 | TRBV7-9 | few | NA | TGTGCCAGCAGCTCCGACAGCATACCTTACAATGAGCAGTTCTTC | CASSSDSIPYNEQFF
TRBJ1-4 | TRBV7-8 | many | NA | TGTGCCAGCAGCGGTAATGAAAAACTGTTTTTT | CASSGNEKLFF
TRBJ2-7 | TRBV7-7 | many | NA | TGTGCCAGCAGCCCGATGGGAAAGGCGGGTTTCTACGAGCAGTACTTC | CASSPMGKAGFYEQYF
TRBJ1-5 | TRBV12-3/TRBV12-4 | NA | NA | TGTGCCAGCAGTTTATGGCAGGGCAATCAGCCCCAGCATTTT | CASSLWQGNQPQHF
TRBJ1-3 | TRBV7-2 | NA | NA | TGTGCCAGCAGCTTAGCGGGGGCAACTGGAAACACCATATATTTT | CASSLAGATGNTIYF
TRBJ2-7 | TRBV27 | NA | TRBD1 | TGTGCCAGCAGTCGCGACAGGGGGGTATCCTACGAGCAGTACTTC | CASSRDRGVSYEQYF
TRBJ1-1 | TRBV4-3 | NA | TRBD1 | TGCGCCAGCAGCCAAGGGGACAGGGGAACTGAAGCTTTCTTT | CASSQGDRGTEAFF
TRBJ1-1 | TRBV20-1 | NA | NA | TGCAGTGGTAAAACCCAGGGTGGCTCCACTGAAGCTTTCTTT | CSGKTQGGSTEAFF
TRBJ1-2 | TRBV20-1 | few | TRBD1 | TGCAGTGCCTTCGACACAGGGGGCTGGAATGGCTACACCTTC | CSAFDTGGWNGYTF
TRBJ2-1 | TRBV4-1 | many | TRBD1 | TGCGCCAGCAGCTATCCGGGACAGGGGCTCCAAGTAGGGGTGGAGCAGTTCTTC | CASSYPGQGLQVGVEQFF
TRBJ2-7 | TRBV7-2 | NA | TRBD2 | TGTGCCAGCACCCCTCCTGCTGGGAGGGGTCACTACGAGCAGTACTTC | CASTPPAGRGHYEQYF